This paragraph reports one T cell receptor (beta chain). Its antigen is unknown. These data originate in a study of blood T cells in healthy people across ages. Study-wide results and caveats: Researchers said unsorted PBMCs prevented a conclusive naive versus antigen-experienced comparison. The diversity estimates, figures obtained from one million T cells, were considered underestimates.

The germline gives CDR1 SSHAT, CDR2 FNYEAQ (reference sequence). After removal of 1 base from V and 0 bases from J, the junction contained 4 bases not matched to a gene. CDR3 size: 18 residues. PCR was performed a second time for about 6 to 11 cycles using a sample-barcoded 5' primer and a J-beta primer mix. TCRdb fed the 5' RACE reads into MiXCR, producing one record per CDR3 protein. The sample has approximately 880,000 distinct CDR3 sequences, about 48% seen once. The source material was blood. This TCR derives from a young man in good health. V and J are TRBV7-7 and TRBJ2-5; 14 nucleotides line up with TRBD2. The chain's CDR3 is CASSLVTSGRGDQETQYF. The CDR3 coding sequence is TGTGCCAGCAGCTTAGTGACTAGCGGGAGGGGAGACCAAGAGACCCAGTACTTC.